These 18 T cell receptor beta chains share one sample of origin, sequenced in a study of cytomegalovirus exposure and HLA in healthy donors. Amplification used 60 Vbeta primers and 13 Jbeta primers. Clones were read by immunoSEQ multiplex PCR, and TCRdb kept only the in-frame ones, dropping some. This sample's clone table lists around 150,000 clones. The sample was PBMCs. Source of these receptors: a young man in good health and CMV-seronegative.

The chain has TRBV10-3 and TRBJ2-7, with 14 bases that match TRBD2. The CDR3 contains 14 residues. Germline-derived CDR1 and CDR2 are ENHRY and SYGVKD. V lost 7 bases and J lost 7; bases outside the gene matches: 6. CDR3 coding DNA: TGTGCCATCACCGGGACTAGCGGGAGTGGTGAGCAGTACTTC. This encodes CAITGTSGSGEQYF.

The rearrangement joins TRBV6-4 to TRBJ2-4; TRBD2 matches at 11 bases. The germline V gene encodes CDR1 MRHNA and CDR2 SNTAGT. V lost 0 bases and J lost 1; bases outside the gene matches: 11. The CDR3 is 20 amino acids. CDR3 sequence (DNA): TGTGCCAGCAGTGACTCGATGGTAGGTAGCGGGAGGGGGGCCAAAAACATTCAGTACTTC. Its protein is CASSDSMVGSGRGAKNIQYF.

The chain uses TRBV28 and TRBJ2-7; the D gene is possibly TRBD1 (6 bases). Per the germline V gene, CDR1 is MDHEN and CDR2 is SYDVKM. This CDR3 has 12 amino acids. The V end was cut by 6 bases, the J end by 7 bases, with 13 bases between. The CDR3 sequence: CASRNRAEEQYF. The CDR3 DNA sequence: TGTGCCAGCAGGAACAGGGCAGAAGAGCAGTACTTC.

V gene TRBV6-1 combines with J gene TRBJ2-7, with D tentatively TRBD1 (5 bases). The V gene's germline CDR1 is MNHNS and CDR2 SASEGT. With 2 bases removed from V and 5 bases from J, the gap between germline ends came to 13 bases. This CDR3 contains 14 residues. The CDR3 reads CASSEQGRSNEQYF. In DNA, the CDR3 is TGTGCCAGCAGTGAACAGGGTAGGTCCAACGAGCAGTACTTC.

The chain combines TRBV7-8 with TRBJ2-1; D might be TRBD2 (5 bases). Germline CDR1 SGHVS, CDR2 FQNEAQ. The V gene lost 0 bases and the J gene lost 7 bases, with 7 bases spanning the gap. The CDR3 contains 13 residues. CDR3 DNA sequence: TGTGCCAGCAGCTTAGCGCGGGTTAATGAGCAGTTCTTC. Encoded protein: CASSLARVNEQFF.

The CDR3 protein is CASSNDRSPYEQYF. In nucleotides, the CDR3 is TGTGCCAGTAGCAATGACAGGTCACCCTACGAGCAGTACTTC. The chain links TRBV19 to TRBJ2-7; a weak D match, TRBD1 (6 bases). The V and J ends lost 6 bases and 2 bases respectively, with 14 bases between them. This CDR3 has 14 amino acids. Germline CDR1 and CDR2: LNHDA and SQIVND (reference sequence).

The chain combines TRBV6-1 with TRBJ2-3; D is possibly TRBD2 (6 bases). V was pared by 1 base and J by 5 bases, with 13 bases between. This CDR3 has 15 amino acids. Germline V gives CDR1 MNHNS, CDR2 SASEGT. The CDR3 spells CASSEGGPGGDTQYF. DNA of the CDR3: TGTGCCAGCAGTGAAGGAGGGCCCGGGGGAGATACGCAGTATTTT.

A remark on this clone: Sequence at one end of the junction differs from germline and may be a read error. V is TRBV14 and J is TRBJ1-2; D not resolved. CDR1 and CDR2 from the germline V gene are SGHDN and FVKESK. The CDR3 loop spans 17 amino acids. The CDR3 region is CASSPRGGVKTNYGCTF. CDR3 bases: TGTGCCAGCAGCCCCCGAGGAGGAGTTAAAACTAACTATGGCTGCACCTTC.

Turning to this clone: It is likely a read error, because the conserved phenylalanine at the end of the CDR3 is missing. This rearrangement joins TRBV30 to TRBJ2-7, with a possible D match to TRBD1 (5 bases). Trimming took 5 bases from V and 3 from J, leaving 8 bases between them. The CDR3 consists of 11 residues. Germline CDR1 is GTSNPN and CDR2 is SVGIG (reference sequence). The CDR3 region is CAWGASYEQYS. CDR3 nucleotide sequence: TGTGCCTGGGGGGCGAGCTACGAGCAGTACTCC.

CDR3: CASSLQGQGITEAFF. The CDR3 DNA follows: TGCGCCAGCAGCTTGCAGGGACAGGGTATCACTGAAGCTTTCTTT. V is TRBV5-1 and J is TRBJ1-1; TRBD1 aligns across 9 bases. Per germline, CDR1 SGHRS and CDR2 YFSETQ. The V gene end was trimmed by 1 base and the J gene end by 4 bases; junction bases not matched to a gene: 5. CDR3 length equals 15 residues. Based on the CDR3 plus reference TRBV5-1 and TRBJ1-1, the full variable domain is KAGVTQTPRYLIKTRGQQVTLSCSPISGHRSVSWYQQTPGQGLQFLFEYFSETQRNKGNFPGRFSGRQFSNSRSEMNVSTLELGDSALYLCASSLQGQGITEAFFGQGTRLTVV.

The CDR3 is CASTPGDRTYGYTF. CDR3 nucleotides: TGTGCCAGCACCCCAGGAGACAGGACCTATGGCTACACCTTC. The V call is TRBV7-2, the J call TRBJ1-2; tentatively, D is TRBD1 (6 bases). The CDR3 extends over 14 amino acids. In germline, CDR1 is SGHTA, CDR2 FQGNSA. Between the trimmed V and J ends, which lost 7 bases and 4 bases, there was a span of 16 bases.

The chain joins TRBV5-4 to TRBJ2-5; 8 positions match TRBD2. The CDR3 has 16 residues. Germline CDR1 is SGHNT and CDR2 is YYREEE (reference sequence). The V segment lost 4 bases and the J segment 3 bases; nucleotides outside the gene matches: 11. The CDR3 DNA reads as TGTGCCAGCAGCCCACCGGGACTAGTAAGTGAAGAGACCCAGTACTTC. It specifies CASSPPGLVSEETQYF.

The chain recombines TRBV6-7 with TRBJ1-5, with 8 bases matching TRBD1. TRBV6-7 is placed among ORFs of uncertain function. This CDR3 is built from 17 residues. J was trimmed by 1 base and V by 2 bases; bases with no gene match: 7. The CDR3 reads CASSYTRQGLSNQPQHF. For the CDR3, the DNA is TGTGCCAGCAGTTACACCAGACAGGGGTTGAGCAATCAGCCCCAGCATTTT.

The rearrangement links TRBV9 to TRBJ2-7; no clear D. There are 14 residues in the CDR3. Germline V gives CDR1 SGDLS, CDR2 YYNGEE. Between the trimmed V and J ends, which lost 2 bases and 0 bases, there was a span of 9 bases. The CDR3 nucleotides are TGTGCCAGCAGCGTCGGTCCAAGCTCCTACGAGCAGTACTTC. It specifies CASSVGPSSYEQYF. Combining the CDR3 with reference TRBV9 and TRBJ2-7 gives the whole variable domain DSGVTQTPKHLITATGQRVTLRCSPRSGDLSVYWYQQSLDQGLQFLIQYYNGEERAKGNILERFSAQQFPDLHSELNLSSLELGDSALYFCASSVGPSSYEQYFGPGTRLTVT.

The chain carries TRBV25-1 and TRBJ2-7; D unresolved. The CDR3 extends over 11 amino acids. Trimming took 4 bases from V and 4 from J, leaving 5 bases between them. Germline CDR1 and CDR2: MGHDK and SYGVNS. As DNA, the CDR3 is TGTGCCAGCAGTGTCCCGTACGAGCAGTACTTC. Protein: CASSVPYEQYF.

This rearrangement joins TRBV7-9 to TRBJ2-3, with 8 bases identical to TRBD2. The germline gives CDR1 SEHNR, CDR2 FQNEAQ (reference sequence). The CDR3 length is 15 residues. V lost 5 bases to trimming and J lost 3 bases; unmatched junction nucleotides: 7. Written as DNA, the CDR3 is TGTGCCAGCAGCCCAAGCGGGAGTGAGACAGATACGCAGTATTTT. Translated: CASSPSGSETDTQYF.

V gene TRBV6-4 combines with J gene TRBJ1-5; D not resolved. This CDR3 spans 13 amino acids. Germline V gene sequence: CDR1 MRHNA, CDR2 SNTAGT. Trimming left V 4 bases short and J 5 bases short, with 9 bases between. Here the CDR3 DNA reads TGTGCCAGCAGTGGCCGGGAAGATCAGCCCCAGCATTTT. The encoded protein is CASSGREDQPQHF.

This chain joins TRBV6-1 and TRBJ2-6, with D possibly being TRBD1 (6 bases). Looked up from germline, CDR1 is MNHNS and CDR2 is SASEGT. The CDR3 runs to 14 residues. V lost 11 bases to trimming and J lost 1 base, with 12 bases between them. The CDR3 DNA sequence: TGTGCCGGAGAACAGGGTTCTGGGGCCAACGTCCTGACTTTC. This gives the protein CAGEQGSGANVLTF.